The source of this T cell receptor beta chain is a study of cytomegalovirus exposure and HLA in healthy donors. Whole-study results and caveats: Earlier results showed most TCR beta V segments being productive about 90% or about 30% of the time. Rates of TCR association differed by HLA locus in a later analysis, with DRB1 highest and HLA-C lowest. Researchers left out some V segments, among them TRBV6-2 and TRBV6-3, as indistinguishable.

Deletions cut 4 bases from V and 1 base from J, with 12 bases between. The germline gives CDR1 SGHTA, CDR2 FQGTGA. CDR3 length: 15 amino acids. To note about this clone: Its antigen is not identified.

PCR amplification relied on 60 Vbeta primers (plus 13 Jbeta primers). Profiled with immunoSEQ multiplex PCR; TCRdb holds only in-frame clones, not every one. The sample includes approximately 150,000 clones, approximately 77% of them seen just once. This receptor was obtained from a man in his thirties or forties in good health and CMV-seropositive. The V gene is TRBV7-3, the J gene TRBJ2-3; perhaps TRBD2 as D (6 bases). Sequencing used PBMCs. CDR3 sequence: CASSSSGGGTDTQYF. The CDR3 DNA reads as TGTGCCAGCAGCTCCTCTGGCGGGGGCACAGATACGCAGTATTTT.